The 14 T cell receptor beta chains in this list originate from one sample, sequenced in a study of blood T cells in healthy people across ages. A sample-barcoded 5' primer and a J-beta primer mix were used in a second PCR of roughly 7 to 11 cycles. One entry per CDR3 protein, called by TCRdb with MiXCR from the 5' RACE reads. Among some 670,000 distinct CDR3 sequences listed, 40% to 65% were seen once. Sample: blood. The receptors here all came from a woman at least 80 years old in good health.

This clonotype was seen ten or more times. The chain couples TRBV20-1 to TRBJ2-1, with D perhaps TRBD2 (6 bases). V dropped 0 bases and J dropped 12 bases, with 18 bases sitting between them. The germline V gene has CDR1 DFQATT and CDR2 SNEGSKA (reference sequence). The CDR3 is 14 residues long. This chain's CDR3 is CSARDLAGPGGQFF. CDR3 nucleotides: TGCAGTGCTAGAGATTTAGCTGGACCCGGGGGGCAGTTCTTC.

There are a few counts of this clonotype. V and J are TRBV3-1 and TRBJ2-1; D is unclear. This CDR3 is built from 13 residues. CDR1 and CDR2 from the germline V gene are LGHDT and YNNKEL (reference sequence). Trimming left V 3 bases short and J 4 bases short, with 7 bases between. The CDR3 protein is CASSQPGYNEQFF. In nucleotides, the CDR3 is TGTGCCAGCAGCCAGCCTGGTTACAATGAGCAGTTCTTC.

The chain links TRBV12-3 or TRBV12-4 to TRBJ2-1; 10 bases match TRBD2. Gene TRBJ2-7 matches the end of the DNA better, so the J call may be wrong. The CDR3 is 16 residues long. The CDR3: CASRPRTSGRYNEQYF. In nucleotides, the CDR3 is TGTGCCAGCCGACCGCGGACTAGCGGAAGGTACAATGAGCAGTACTTC.

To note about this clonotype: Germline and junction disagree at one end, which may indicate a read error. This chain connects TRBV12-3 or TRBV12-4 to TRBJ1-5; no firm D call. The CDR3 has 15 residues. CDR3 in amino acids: CASSLGGYSNQPRHF. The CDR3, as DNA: TGTGCCAGCAGTTTAGGAGGGTATAGCAATCAGCCCCGGCATTTT.

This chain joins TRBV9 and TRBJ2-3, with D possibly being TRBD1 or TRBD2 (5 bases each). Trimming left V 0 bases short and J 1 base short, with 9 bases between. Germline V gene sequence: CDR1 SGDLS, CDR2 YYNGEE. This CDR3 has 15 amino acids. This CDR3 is CASSVVRGRTDTQYF. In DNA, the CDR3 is TGTGCCAGCAGCGTAGTAAGGGGACGCACAGATACGCAGTATTTT.

In DNA form, the CDR3 reads TGCGCCAGCACCTACGACGTGGGCAGAACTGAAGCTTTCTTT. This codes for CASTYDVGRTEAFF. The chain combines TRBV4-1 with TRBJ1-1; D is unclear. The CDR3 has 14 residues. Per the germline V gene, CDR1 is MGHRA and CDR2 is YSYEKL. The V and J ends lost 7 bases and 5 bases respectively, with 17 bases between them.

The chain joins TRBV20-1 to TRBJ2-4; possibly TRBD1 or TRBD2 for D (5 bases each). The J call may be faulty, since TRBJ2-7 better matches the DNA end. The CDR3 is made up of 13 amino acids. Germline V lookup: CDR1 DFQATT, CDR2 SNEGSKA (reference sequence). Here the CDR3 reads CSASADNPYEQYF. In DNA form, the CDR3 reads TGCAGTGCCTCAGCGGACAACCCCTACGAGCAGTACTTC.

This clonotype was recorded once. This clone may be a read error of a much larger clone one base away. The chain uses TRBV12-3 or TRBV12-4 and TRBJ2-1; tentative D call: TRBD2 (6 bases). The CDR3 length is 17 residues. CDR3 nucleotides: TGTGCCAGCAGTTTATTTTCCGGGGGAGGCCCCTACAGTGAGCAGTTCTTC. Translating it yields CASSLFSGGGPYSEQFF.

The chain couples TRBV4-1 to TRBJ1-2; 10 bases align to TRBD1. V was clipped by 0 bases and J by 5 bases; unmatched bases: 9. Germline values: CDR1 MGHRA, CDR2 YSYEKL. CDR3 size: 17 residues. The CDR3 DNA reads TGCGCCAGCAGCCAAGATCCCGACAGGGGGCCGGGGTATGGCTACACCTTC. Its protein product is CASSQDPDRGPGYGYTF.

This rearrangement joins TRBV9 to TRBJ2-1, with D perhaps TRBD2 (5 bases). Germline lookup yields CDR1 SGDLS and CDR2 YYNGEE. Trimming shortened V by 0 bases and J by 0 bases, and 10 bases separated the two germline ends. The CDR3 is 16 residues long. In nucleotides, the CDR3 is TGTGCCAGCAGCGTAGACAGCGGATCCTCCTACAATGAGCAGTTCTTC. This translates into CASSVDSGSSYNEQFF.

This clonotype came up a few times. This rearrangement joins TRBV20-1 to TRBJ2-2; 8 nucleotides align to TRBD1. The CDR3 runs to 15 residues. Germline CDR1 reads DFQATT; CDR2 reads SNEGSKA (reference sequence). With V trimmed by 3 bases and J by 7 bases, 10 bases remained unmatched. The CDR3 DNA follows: TGCAGTGCTAGGGACTCGGACAGGGCAATCGGGGAGCTGTTTTTT. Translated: CSARDSDRAIGELFF.

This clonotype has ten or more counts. CDR3 nucleotide sequence: TGTGCCAGCTCACCACGGGATAAAGCGGGTCACTATGAGCAGTTCTTC. Its translation is CASSPRDKAGHYEQFF. This chain uses TRBV18 with TRBJ2-1; tentatively, D is TRBD2 (6 bases). V was pared by 1 base and J by 8 bases, with 18 bases between. The CDR3 is 16 residues long. Germline V gene sequence: CDR1 KGHSH, CDR2 LQKENI.

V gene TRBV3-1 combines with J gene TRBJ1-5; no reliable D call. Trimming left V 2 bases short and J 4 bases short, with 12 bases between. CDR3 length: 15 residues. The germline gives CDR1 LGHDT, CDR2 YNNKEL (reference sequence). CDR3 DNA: TGTGCCAGCAGCCAACAACTCGGTCCAAATCAGCCCCAGCATTTT. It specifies CASSQQLGPNQPQHF.

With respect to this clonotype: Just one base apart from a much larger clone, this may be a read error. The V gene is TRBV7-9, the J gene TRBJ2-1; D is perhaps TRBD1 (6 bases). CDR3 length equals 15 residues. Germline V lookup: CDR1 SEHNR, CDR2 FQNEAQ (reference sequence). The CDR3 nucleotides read TGTTCCAGCAGCTTAGGGTCAGGGGCCTACAATGAGCAGTTCTTC. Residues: CSSSLGSGAYNEQFF.